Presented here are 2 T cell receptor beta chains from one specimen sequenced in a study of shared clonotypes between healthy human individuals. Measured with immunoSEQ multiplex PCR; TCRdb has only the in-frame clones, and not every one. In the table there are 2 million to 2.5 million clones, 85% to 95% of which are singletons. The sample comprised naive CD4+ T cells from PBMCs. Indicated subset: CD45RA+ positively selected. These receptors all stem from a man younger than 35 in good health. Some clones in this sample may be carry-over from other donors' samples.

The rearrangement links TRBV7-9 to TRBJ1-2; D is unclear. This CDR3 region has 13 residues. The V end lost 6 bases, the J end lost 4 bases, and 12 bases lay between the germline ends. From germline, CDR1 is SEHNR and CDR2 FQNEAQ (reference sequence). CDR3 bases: TGTGCCAGCAGTATGATGGGGTTCTATGGCTACACCTTC. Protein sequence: CASSMMGFYGYTF. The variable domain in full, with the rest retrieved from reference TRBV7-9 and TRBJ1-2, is DTGVSQNPRHKITKRGQNVTFRCDPISEHNRLYWYRQTLGQGPEFLTYFQNEAQLEKSRLLSDRFSAERPKGSFSTLEIQRTEQGDSAMYLCASSMMGFYGYTFGSGTRLTVV.

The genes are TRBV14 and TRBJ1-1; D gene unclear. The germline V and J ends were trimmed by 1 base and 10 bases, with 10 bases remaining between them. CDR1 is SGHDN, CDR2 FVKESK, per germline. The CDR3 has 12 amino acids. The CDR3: CASSQVREIAFF. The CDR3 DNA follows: TGTGCCAGCAGCCAAGTGAGGGAGATAGCTTTCTTT.